These 20 T cell receptor beta chains share one sample of origin, sequenced in a study of CD8+ T cells in alopecia areata. After isolation, RNA underwent reverse transcription to generate cDNA as the sequencing template. Measured with immunoSEQ multiplex PCR; TCRdb has only the in-frame clones, and not every one. Of 55,000 to 70,000 clones listed, roughly half are singletons. Sequenced here: CD8+ T cells sorted from blood, sampled at week 0. The receptors here all came from a human donor with alopecia areata.

V usage is TRBV23-1 and J usage is TRBJ2-1; D not resolved. TRBV23-1 has ORF status, its function being uncertain. V gave up 4 bases and J gave up 4 bases, with 14 bases separating them. This CDR3 has 15 residues. In nucleotides, the CDR3 is TGCGCCAGCAGTCGCGACCGTTCGGGTTACAATGAGCAGTTCTTC. It translates to CASSRDRSGYNEQFF.

The table lists this clone with a few counts. This sequence joins TRBV4-1 and TRBJ1-3; D call uncertain. The ends were cut back, 2 bases at V and 5 bases at J, with 4 bases in the middle. Germline-derived CDR1 and CDR2 are MGHRA and YSYEKL. The length of the CDR3 is 12 residues. The CDR3 sequence: CASSQNRNTIYF. CDR3 DNA: TGCGCCAGCAGCCAAAACAGAAACACCATATATTTT.

V is TRBV29-1 and J is TRBJ2-7; 13 nucleotides agree with TRBD2. The length of the CDR3 is 14 residues. The V gene end was trimmed by 5 bases and the J gene end by 2 bases; junction bases not matched to a gene: 3. Per the germline V gene, CDR1 is SQVTM and CDR2 is ANQGSEA. This CDR3 reads CSVIGLAGAYEQYF. Here the CDR3 DNA reads TGCAGCGTTATTGGACTAGCGGGAGCCTACGAGCAGTACTTC.

This chain links TRBV7-9 with TRBJ2-5, with a weak D call TRBD1 (6 bases). Germline CDR1 SEHNR, CDR2 FQNEAQ (reference sequence). This CDR3 is 14 amino acids long. Trimming pared 4 bases from V and 5 bases from J, leaving 14 bases between. The CDR3 bases are TGTGCCAGCAGCTCCTCAGGGGTTCGGGAGACCCAGTACTTC. Translation: CASSSSGVRETQYF.

This chain links TRBV4-1 with TRBJ2-2; D perhaps matches TRBD1 (5 bases). This CDR3 comprises 15 residues. Germline-derived CDR1 and CDR2 are MGHRA and YSYEKL. V lost 1 base to trimming and J lost 5 bases, with 11 bases between them. CDR3 residues: CASSQVGDRTGELFF. In nucleotides, the CDR3 is TGCGCCAGCAGCCAAGTAGGGGATAGGACCGGGGAGCTGTTTTTT.

The rearrangement links TRBV29-1 to TRBJ2-1, with no clear D. Germline V gene data show CDR1 as SQVTM and CDR2 as ANQGSEA. This CDR3 region has 11 residues. The ends were cut back, 4 bases at V and 9 bases at J, with 10 bases in the middle. The CDR3 coding sequence is TGCAGCGTTGTACGAAAAACTGAGCAGTTCTTC. Its translation is CSVVRKTEQFF.

This clone was counted at least ten times. The CDR3 nucleotides are TGTGCCAGCAGCCCCCTCGGGACAGGGGAGAAGGGCTACACCTTC. Protein product: CASSPLGTGEKGYTF. The chain uses TRBV27 and TRBJ1-2; 10 positions match TRBD1. With V trimmed by 6 bases and J by 8 bases, 12 bases remained unmatched. The CDR3 sequence is 15 residues long. Germline CDR1 MNHEY, CDR2 SMNVEV (reference sequence).

The chain recombines TRBV29-1 with TRBJ2-7; 7 bases are shared with TRBD2. Germline CDR1 SQVTM, CDR2 ANQGSEA. The J segment lost 7 bases and the V segment lost 1 base, leaving 10 bases of the junction unmatched. This CDR3 has 14 residues. The CDR3 sequence is CSVEGRSGPTEQYF. DNA of the CDR3: TGCAGCGTTGAAGGACGTAGCGGGCCCACAGAGCAGTACTTC.

This clone was detected only a few times. The chain is built from TRBV25-1 and TRBJ2-7; 10 nucleotides match TRBD1. CDR1 MGHDK and CDR2 SYGVNS come from the germline V gene. This CDR3 is built from 14 residues. Unmatched junction bases numbered 3, after V lost 6 bases and J lost 1 base. Here the CDR3 reads CASSRQGASYEQYF. DNA for the CDR3: TGTGCCAGCAGCCGACAGGGGGCTTCCTACGAGCAGTACTTC.

The chain combines TRBV9 with TRBJ2-6; D remains ambiguous. The CDR3 has 13 residues. The germline CDR1 and CDR2 sequences are SGDLS and YYNGEE. V gave up 0 bases and J gave up 2 bases, with 0 bases separating them. The CDR3 is CASSVAGANVLTF. CDR3 nucleotides: TGTGCCAGCAGCGTAGCTGGGGCCAACGTCCTGACTTTC.

In this sample, this clone turned up many times. The chain employs TRBV6-4 and TRBJ2-1; 7 bases fit TRBD2. Germline V CDR1 and CDR2: MRHNA, SNTAGT. Trimming cost V 3 bases and J 5 bases; bases outside gene matches: 1. The CDR3 length is 13 residues. The chain's CDR3 is CASSEREHNEQFF. DNA of the CDR3: TGTGCCAGCAGTGAGCGGGAGCACAATGAGCAGTTCTTC.

This chain connects TRBV28 to TRBJ2-7; D possibly corresponds to TRBD1 (6 bases). Trimming took 7 bases from V and 5 from J, leaving 12 bases between them. The CDR3 covers 12 residues. The germline V gene has CDR1 MDHEN and CDR2 SYDVKM. The CDR3 region has the DNA TGTGCCAGCAACATAGAGGGGGACGAGCAGTACTTC. It translates to CASNIEGDEQYF.

The V and J genes are TRBV16 and TRBJ1-2; a possible D gene is TRBD1 (5 bases). This CDR3 contains 16 residues. The V gene's germline CDR1 is KGHSY and CDR2 FQNENV. V dropped 0 bases and J dropped 6 bases, with 17 bases sitting between them. Here the CDR3 reads CASSQSSQVGGNGYTF. CDR3 sequence (DNA): TGTGCCAGCAGCCAATCGTCACAGGTGGGAGGGAATGGCTACACCTTC.

This clone came up many times. This chain connects TRBV19 to TRBJ2-1; D may match TRBD1 or TRBD2 (6 bases each). V lost 4 bases, J lost 3 bases, and 16 bases lay in between. The CDR3 length is 16 residues. Germline V gene data show CDR1 as LNHDA and CDR2 as SQIVND (reference sequence). The CDR3 DNA reads as TGTGCCAGTAGTAACTACAGGGTGGGACTCTACAATGAGCAGTTCTTC. Its translation is CASSNYRVGLYNEQFF.

This chain links TRBV4-1 with TRBJ1-5; D uncertain. CDR3 length equals 14 residues. Trimming cost V 3 bases and J 4 bases, with 10 bases left between them. Germline V CDR1 and CDR2: MGHRA, YSYEKL. The CDR3 loop is CASSQSLRNQPQHF. For the CDR3, the DNA is TGCGCCAGCAGCCAGTCATTAAGGAATCAGCCCCAGCATTTT.

CDR3 DNA sequence: TGCAGCGTTGGACGGGGGAGAGGGTACGAGCAGTACTTC. Its translation: CSVGRGRGYEQYF. The rearrangement uses TRBV29-1 and TRBJ2-7; D may be TRBD2 (6 bases). Germline loops: CDR1 SQVTM, CDR2 ANQGSEA. The CDR3 is 13 residues long. Trimming pared 4 bases from V and 4 bases from J, leaving 14 bases between.

The CDR3 protein is CASSPAGALDYEQYF. In nucleotides, the CDR3 is TGTGCCAGCAGTCCCGCGGGAGCCCTCGACTACGAGCAGTACTTC. This chain links TRBV27 with TRBJ2-7, with 7 nucleotides matching TRBD2. The CDR3 is 15 amino acids. V lost 5 bases to trimming and J lost 3 bases; unmatched junction nucleotides: 10. Germline V gene sequence: CDR1 MNHEY, CDR2 SMNVEV (reference sequence).

The chain links TRBV13 to TRBJ2-5; TRBD2 matches 13 bases. CDR1 is PRHDT, CDR2 FYEKMQ, per germline (reference sequence). The ends lost 5 bases at V and 4 bases at J; junction bases unmatched: 4. This CDR3 contains 15 residues. CDR3 DNA sequence: TGTGCCAGCAGCCCCCGGACTAGCGGGAGAGAGACCCAGTACTTC. The encoded protein is CASSPRTSGRETQYF.

The chain employs TRBV5-1 and TRBJ2-4, with 10 bases identical to TRBD2. CDR1 is SGHRS and CDR2 is YFSETQ in the germline V gene. Trimming removed 4 bases from V and 2 bases from J; junction bases left unmatched: 18. This CDR3 contains 20 residues. The CDR3 region has the DNA TGCGCCAGCAGCGAGATAAACCTAGCGGGAGCCCCCGTATCCAAAAACATTCAGTACTTC. This codes for CASSEINLAGAPVSKNIQYF.

Written as DNA, the CDR3 is TGTGCCAGCAGTCCGGGACAGGGTGCGTACGAGCAGTACTTC. Its protein product is CASSPGQGAYEQYF. The chain recombines TRBV6-4 with TRBJ2-7, with 9 bases aligning to TRBD1. This CDR3 has 14 residues. Germline CDR1 and CDR2: MRHNA and SNTAGT. With V trimmed by 5 bases and J by 4 bases, 6 bases remained unmatched.